This TCR beta chain was sequenced in a study of shared clonotypes between healthy human individuals (TCRdb year 2020). In the study overall: A couple of women and three men aged 18 to 49 years were included in the cohort. Per donor, three plates each were used for CD4 naive and CD4 memory, two for CD8 naive, and one for CD8 memory. To estimate repertoire size and how much clonotype sharing occurs between individuals, the study deeply sequenced the blood TCR repertoires of several healthy adults. To increase sequencing depth and limit assay-specific biases, different laboratories used diverse techniques to prepare libraries and sequence TCR repertoires. Each donor's leukapheresis produced roughly between roughly 0.85 and 9.5 billion PBMCs.

As to this clone: Its antigen has not been determined. Per-base quality was not reported, and no clone a single base away is much larger than it.

The donors were healthy, HIV-negative adults with no recently reported acute infections or vaccinations. Every donor was a Caucasian adult living in Nashville, Tennessee, USA. CD4+ T cells were enriched by magnetic negative selection, after which naive cells were positively selected on CD45RA and the negative fraction was taken as the memory subset. After blood collection by leukapheresis, PBMCs were isolated using Ficoll-Histopaque density gradient centrifugation and then cryopreserved in the vapor phase of liquid nitrogen. Analytical flow cytometry was used to check the purity and quantity of every magnetically sorted T cell population. From each sorted fraction, genomic DNA was isolated and quantified by UV absorbance on a Nanodrop 2000c. Summary of the overall study and its limitations: Clonotypes shared by all four sorted-subset donors showed higher generation probabilities than non-shared clonotypes. Sampling was restricted to blood, and TCR repertoires in tissues likely differ from the TCR repertoires found in blood. Sharing across a handful of donors was observed for approximately 5% of naive CD4, over 3% of naive CD8, over 2% of memory CD4, and around 0.4% of memory CD8 clonotypes. Pairwise subsampling led to the expectation that sequencing depth would affect the degree of clonotype sharing among donors. Estimated clonotype richness was generally larger for naive than for memory subsets. Even with the large sequencing depth, rarefaction of the sorted-subset datasets indicated that sequencing was incomplete. Because the study included a small number of donors, the genetic and exposure-history diversity represented was limited.

Using the deep immunoSEQ assay, TCR CDR3 regions were amplified from genomic DNA by multiplex PCR. Extracted genomic DNA from each cell subset was distributed evenly across all wells of several immunoSEQ 96-well plates, and each plate was treated as a replicate. Each replicate PCR for sorted subsets received around 200 ng genomic DNA, equal to about 30,000 T cell genomes. Purified libraries were quantified with a Qubit 3.0 fluorometer, sized on a Bioanalyzer 2100, and re-quantified with the KAPA Library Quantification kit. Every immunoSEQ 96-well plate was sequenced on a separate single-read 150-cycle Illumina NextSeq 550 flow cell. The published analysis was carried out like this. Because the immunoSEQ output included only junctional sequences and no quality scores, the filtering could not be the same as the filtering used for full-length reads. To assign V/J genes and CDR3, sequences were annotated against IMGT germline references using PyIR, a Python wrapper for IgBLAST v1.9. Reads were filtered out if the reads had weak V/J assignments (E-value above 1e-6), no CDR3, stop codons, out-of-frame junctions, or ambiguous translated residues. A V3J clonotype was defined by an identical inferred V gene, J gene, and CDR3 amino acid sequence. To compute the percentage overlap between repertoires, the number of shared unique clonotypes was divided by the size of the smaller repertoire. Repertoire richness was assessed with RTK rarefaction, the Chao1 estimator, and Recon v2.1 estimates of unobserved clonotypes. Generation probabilities were computed with OLGA for all TCRbeta clonotypes obtained by the gDNA method from several donors. TCRdb holds this immuneACCESS table with in-frame rearrangements only. Some clones are missing; in checked studies, unresolved V genes explain under half, and the rest has no known cause. Clone size and V and J calls were adopted from that table, with D and trimming inferred from the DNA. Within this sample are over a million clones, with 60% to 80% of them counted one time only. Around 1.5% of the sample comes from the top ten.

The germline V and J ends show losses of 0 bases and 1 base respectively, and no gene match explains 3 bases of the junction. The CDR3 runs 18 residues from the cysteine to the phenylalanine. Solely the CDR3 DNA is kept, with 54 bases framed from the first base. CDR1 and CDR2 are drawn from the germline V gene: MGHRA, YSYEKL. The receptor was isolated from a man aged 18-30 years in good health. This receptor chain uses TRBV4-1 and TRBJ2-2; the junction holds 12 bases that match TRBD2. Input material: memory CD4+ T cells sorted from blood. The intended sense of this specimen's cell subset or site label: CD45RA-negative fraction. The CDR3 here reads CASSQEPTSGGNTGELFF. The DNA sequence reads TGCGCCAGCAGCCAAGAACCGACTAGCGGGGGGAACACCGGGGAGCTGTTTTTT.